This passage covers 22 T cell receptor beta chains from one sample sequenced in a study of early T cells in non-severe SARS-CoV-2 infection. TCRdb independently ran MiXCR on the 5' RACE reads; one entry per CDR3 protein. The sample carries 35,000 to 40,000 distinct CDR3 sequences, over 8.5% recorded once. The sequencing input was whole blood. These receptors were collected from an adult who was a healthcare worker with PCR-confirmed SARS-CoV-2 infection or an uninfected control (not recorded which).

This clonotype occurred many times. The chain carries TRBV12-3 or TRBV12-4 and TRBJ2-7, with D maybe TRBD1 (6 bases). This CDR3 comprises 12 residues. V was pared by 6 bases and J by 3 bases, with 9 bases between. CDR3 sequence reads: CASRPDSYEQYF. The CDR3 bases are TGTGCCAGCAGGCCGGACAGCTACGAGCAGTACTTC.

The sample holds a few counts of this clonotype. The chain is built from TRBV6-1 and TRBJ1-5, with a tentative D call TRBD1 (6 bases). Trimming pared 8 bases from V and 0 bases from J, leaving 8 bases between. The CDR3 runs 13 residues. Looked up from germline, CDR1 is MNHNS and CDR2 is SASEGT. The CDR3 nucleotides read TGTGCCAGCGGACAGTCTAGCAATCAGCCCCAGCATTTT. It translates to CASGQSSNQPQHF.

This clonotype came up a few times. The chain links TRBV9 to TRBJ1-1; D gene ambiguous. V was shortened by 4 bases and J by 11 bases, with 18 bases between the two germline ends. The germline CDR1 and CDR2 sequences are SGDLS and YYNGEE. This CDR3 has 13 amino acids. This chain's CDR3 is CASSPRPLEGAFF. Here the CDR3 DNA reads TGTGCCAGCAGCCCCCGCCCCTTGGAAGGGGCTTTCTTT.

In its sample, this clonotype was seen many times. The gene calls are TRBV28 and TRBJ2-5; TRBD1 aligns across 7 bases. Germline CDR1 MDHEN, CDR2 SYDVKM. The CDR3 runs 13 residues. J lost 1 base, V lost 8 bases, and 4 bases had no gene match. The CDR3 here is CASLTGVQETQYF. The CDR3 DNA follows: TGTGCCAGCCTAACAGGGGTCCAAGAGACCCAGTACTTC.

This clonotype was detected a few times. The genes are TRBV7-2 and TRBJ2-1; D assignment may be TRBD1 or TRBD2 (5 bases each). V was trimmed by 4 bases and J by 0 bases, leaving 10 bases between them. CDR1 and CDR2 (germline): SGHTA, FQGNSA. This CDR3 has 15 residues. The DNA of the CDR3 is TGTGCCAGCAGCTCCGGGGCTTTCTCCTACAATGAGCAGTTCTTC. It yields the protein CASSSGAFSYNEQFF.

This clonotype has ten or more counts. The rearrangement joins TRBV27 to TRBJ1-2; D might be TRBD1 (5 bases). Trimming removed 4 bases at V and 9 bases at J, with 27 bases between. The CDR3 extends over 17 amino acids. Germline V gene data show CDR1 as MNHEY and CDR2 as SMNVEV (reference sequence). For the CDR3, the DNA is TGTGCCAGCAGTTCCTGCGGACACAATACTTGGGACTGCAGCTACACCTTC. It is translated as CASSSCGHNTWDCSYTF.

This clonotype was observed a handful of times. V and J are TRBV9 and TRBJ2-2; 9 positions agree with TRBD2. The CDR3 runs to 16 residues. Trimming cost V 4 bases and J 0 bases; bases outside gene matches: 4. CDR1 and CDR2 (germline): SGDLS, YYNGEE. The CDR3 protein is CASSPRLAANTGELFF. The CDR3 bases are TGTGCCAGCAGCCCCCGACTAGCGGCGAACACCGGGGAGCTGTTTTTT.

The chain employs TRBV28 and TRBJ2-5; the match to TRBD1 covers 8 bases. The germline CDR1 and CDR2 sequences are MDHEN and SYDVKM. V lost 1 base and J lost 2; bases outside the gene matches: 3. The length of the CDR3 is 15 residues. CDR3 residues: CASSLSTGEQETQYF. The CDR3 DNA is TGTGCCAGCAGTTTATCGACAGGGGAACAAGAGACCCAGTACTTC.

This clonotype appeared many times. This chain connects TRBV14 to TRBJ2-3; no clear D gene. V gave up 3 bases and J gave up 5 bases, with 3 bases separating them. Germline V lookup: CDR1 SGHDN, CDR2 FVKESK. The CDR3 runs 11 residues. The CDR3 nucleotides read TGTGCCAGCAGCCATAGAGATACGCAGTATTTT. It yields the protein CASSHRDTQYF.

This clonotype was picked up a small number of times. This chain joins TRBV29-1 and TRBJ2-4; D is uncertain. Germline lookup yields CDR1 SQVTM and CDR2 ANQGSEA. V was cut by 4 bases and J by 10 bases, with 11 bases left in between. The CDR3 consists of 11 residues. CDR3 loop: CSVATGSIQYF. DNA for the CDR3: TGCAGCGTTGCTACCGGAAGTATTCAGTACTTC.

The chain combines TRBV7-9 with TRBJ1-2; 8 bases match TRBD1. Germline loops: CDR1 SEHNR, CDR2 FQNEAQ (reference sequence). The CDR3 has 13 amino acids. V lost 1 base to trimming and J lost 7 bases; unmatched junction nucleotides: 2. CDR3 sequence reads: CASSLVQGAGYTF. CDR3 DNA sequence: TGTGCCAGCAGCTTAGTCCAGGGGGCTGGCTACACCTTC.

The CDR3, as DNA: TGTGCCAGCAGCGGATCCAACACTGAAGCTTTCTTT. This translates into CASSGSNTEAFF. The chain employs TRBV7-9 and TRBJ1-1, with unresolved D. The CDR3 length is 12 residues. Deletions cut 5 bases from V and 2 bases from J, with 6 bases between. Germline values: CDR1 SEHNR, CDR2 FQNEAQ (reference sequence).

This clonotype has more than one count but fewer than ten. V gene TRBV5-6 combines with J gene TRBJ1-2; D not certain. The V end was cut by 0 bases, the J end by 2 bases, with 8 bases between. From germline, CDR1 is SGHDT and CDR2 YYEEEE. The CDR3 spans 14 residues. The CDR3: CASSLVGFNYGYTF. The DNA of the CDR3 is TGTGCCAGCAGCTTGGTAGGGTTCAACTATGGCTACACCTTC.

Many counts were recorded for this clonotype. The chain links TRBV12-3 or TRBV12-4 to TRBJ1-3, with TRBD1 as a possible D gene (5 bases). The V and J ends lost 4 bases and 0 bases respectively, with 13 bases between them. The CDR3 runs to 16 residues. The CDR3 reads CASSSPQGSSGNTIYF. In nucleotides, the CDR3 is TGTGCCAGCAGTTCCCCGCAGGGATCCTCTGGAAACACCATATATTTT.

This clonotype was seen many times. CDR3 coding DNA: TGTGCCAGCAGCCCTTCGACAGGGAGGGACTATGGCTACACCTTC. This encodes CASSPSTGRDYGYTF. This chain connects TRBV4-2 to TRBJ1-2; 7 bases agree with TRBD1. The CDR3 is 15 residues long. CDR1 is LGHNA and CDR2 is YNFKEQ in the germline V gene. V was clipped by 4 bases and J by 3 bases; unmatched bases: 8.

The J gene is TRBJ2-3, the V gene TRBV29-1; tentative D call: TRBD1 (6 bases). This CDR3 is 13 amino acids long. Germline CDR1 is SQVTM and CDR2 is ANQGSEA. Trimming left V 5 bases short and J 1 base short, with 10 bases between. CDR3 DNA: TGCAGCGTTAGGACAGAGCGCACAGATACGCAGTATTTT. It codes for CSVRTERTDTQYF.

This clonotype appeared a few times. The rearrangement joins TRBV18 to TRBJ2-2, with D possibly TRBD1 on 5 matching bases. V lost 3 bases and J lost 8, with 16 bases in between. The length of the CDR3 is 15 residues. Germline CDR1 is KGHSH and CDR2 is LQKENI. In DNA, the CDR3 is TGTGCCAGCTCACCCCGACAGCCCCCACCGGGGGAGCTGTTTTTT. Its translation: CASSPRQPPPGELFF.

This chain joins TRBV12-3 or TRBV12-4 and TRBJ2-1; the match to TRBD2 covers 13 bases. V lost 4 bases, J lost 8 bases, and 5 bases stayed unmatched. The CDR3 extends over 15 amino acids. The DNA for the CDR3 is TGTGCCAGCAGTTACACTAGCGGGGGGGCAGATGAGCAGTTCTTC. It yields the protein CASSYTSGGADEQFF.

There are a few counts of this clonotype. Germline and junction disagree at one end, which may indicate a read error. The V and J genes are TRBV29-1 and TRBJ2-1, with unresolved D. The CDR3 totals 13 residues. Per germline, CDR1 SQVTM and CDR2 ANQGSEA. CDR3 sequence: CSVGQNSYTEQFF. In nucleotides, the CDR3 is TGCAGCGTTGGGCAGAACTCCTACACTGAGCAGTTCTTC.

This clonotype was found many times. This rearrangement joins TRBV4-1 to TRBJ2-5; weak D call: TRBD1 (5 bases). Germline V gene data show CDR1 as MGHRA and CDR2 as YSYEKL. Between the trimmed V and J ends, which lost 4 bases and 4 bases, there was a span of 10 bases. CDR3 length equals 13 residues. This chain's CDR3 is CASSLQGTETQYF. The CDR3 nucleotides read TGCGCCAGCAGCCTCCAGGGAACAGAGACCCAGTACTTC.

This clonotype was counted ten times or more. The chain has TRBV12-3 or TRBV12-4 and TRBJ1-6; maybe TRBD1 (5 bases). V shed 1 base and J shed 10 bases, with 14 bases lying between them. The CDR3 extends over 15 amino acids. The CDR3 region is CASSLVAGKDSPLHF. DNA of the CDR3: TGTGCCAGCAGTTTAGTTGCAGGGAAAGACTCACCCCTCCACTTT.

This clonotype was detected a few times. The CDR3 loop reads CASSLARDYEQYF. CDR3 nucleotide sequence: TGTGCCAGCAGCTTAGCTCGGGACTACGAGCAGTACTTC. V and J are TRBV7-6 and TRBJ2-7; weak D call: TRBD2 (5 bases). This CDR3 has 13 residues. Between the trimmed V and J ends, which lost 0 bases and 3 bases, there was a span of 6 bases. Germline CDR1 reads SGHVS; CDR2 reads FNYEAQ.